This T cell receptor beta chain was obtained from a study of cytomegalovirus exposure and HLA in healthy donors. Study-wide results and limits: Specific recognition of CMV antigens was confirmed in vitro for a few chains (all CMV-associated). Rare TCR sequences dominated, though some public TCRs recurred in many donors.

Data came from immunoSEQ multiplex PCR; TCRdb stores just in-frame clones and leaves some out. The sample includes some 170,000 clones, roughly 90% of them seen just once. The donors belonged to the approximately 120-subject validation cohort, separate from the approximately 670-subject first cohort. In regard to this clone: The antigen is unknown.

After removal of 4 bases from V and 2 bases from J, the junction contained 6 bases not matched to a gene. The CDR3 has 16 residues. Germline CDR1 SGHRS, CDR2 YFSETQ. This clonotype originated in a woman younger than 30 in good health and CMV-seropositive. The V gene is TRBV5-1, the J gene TRBJ2-3; TRBD2 matches 11 bases. Sequences were obtained from PBMCs. The CDR3 is CASSAGTSGPTDTQYF. The CDR3 coding sequence is TGCGCCAGCAGCGCCGGGACTAGCGGACCCACAGATACGCAGTATTTT.